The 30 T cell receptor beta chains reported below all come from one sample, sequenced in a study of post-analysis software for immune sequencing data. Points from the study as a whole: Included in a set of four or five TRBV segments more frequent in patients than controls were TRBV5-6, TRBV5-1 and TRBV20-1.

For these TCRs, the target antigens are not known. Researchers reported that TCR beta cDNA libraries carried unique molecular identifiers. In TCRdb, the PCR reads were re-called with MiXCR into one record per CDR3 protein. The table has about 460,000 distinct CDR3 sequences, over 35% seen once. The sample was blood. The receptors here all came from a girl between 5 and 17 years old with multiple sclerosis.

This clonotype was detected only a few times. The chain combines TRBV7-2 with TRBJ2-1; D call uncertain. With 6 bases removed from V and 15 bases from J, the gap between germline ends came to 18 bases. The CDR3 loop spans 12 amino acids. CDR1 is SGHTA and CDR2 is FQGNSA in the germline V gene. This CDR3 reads CASSLYPPHPFF. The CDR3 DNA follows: TGTGCCAGCAGTTTGTACCCTCCCCATCCGTTCTTC. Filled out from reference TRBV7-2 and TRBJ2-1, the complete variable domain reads GAGVSQSPSNKVTEKGKDVELRCDPISGHTALYWYRQSLGQGLEFLIYFQGNSAPDKSGLPSDRFSAERTGGSVSTLTIQRTQQEDSAVYLCASSLYPPHPFFGPGTRLTVL.

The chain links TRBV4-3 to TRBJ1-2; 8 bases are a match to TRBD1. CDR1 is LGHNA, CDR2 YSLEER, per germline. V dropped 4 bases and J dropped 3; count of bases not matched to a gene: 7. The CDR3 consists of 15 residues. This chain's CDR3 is CASSRVLTGDYGYTF. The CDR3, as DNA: TGCGCCAGCAGCCGCGTCCTGACAGGGGACTATGGCTACACCTTC.

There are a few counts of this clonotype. The CDR3 region has the DNA TGTGCCAGCAGTTTACCCAAGGGGTTCCTGAACACTGAAGCTTTCTTT. Translation: CASSLPKGFLNTEAFF. The chain couples TRBV28 to TRBJ1-1, with D possibly TRBD1 on 5 matching bases. The CDR3 sequence is 16 residues long. V was shortened by 2 bases and J by 0 bases, with 13 bases between the two germline ends. The germline V gene encodes CDR1 MDHEN and CDR2 SYDVKM.

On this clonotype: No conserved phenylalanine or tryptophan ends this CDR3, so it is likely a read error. The CDR3 spells CSAIPLYGYTV. The CDR3 DNA follows: TGCAGTGCTATACCCCTCTATGGCTACACCGTC. The chain is built from TRBV20-1 and TRBJ1-2; D unresolved. Germline values: CDR1 DFQATT, CDR2 SNEGSKA (reference sequence). The length of the CDR3 is 11 residues. V was trimmed by 4 bases and J by 4 bases, leaving 7 bases between them.

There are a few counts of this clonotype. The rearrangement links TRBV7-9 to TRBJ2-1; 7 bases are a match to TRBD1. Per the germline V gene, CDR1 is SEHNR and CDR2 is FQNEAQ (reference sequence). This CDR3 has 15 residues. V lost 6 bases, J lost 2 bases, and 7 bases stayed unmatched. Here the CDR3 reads CASRPRDSPYNEQFF. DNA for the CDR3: TGTGCCAGCAGACCCCGGGACAGTCCCTACAATGAGCAGTTCTTC. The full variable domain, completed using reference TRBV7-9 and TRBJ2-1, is DTGVSQNPRHKITKRGQNVTFRCDPISEHNRLYWYRQTLGQGPEFLTYFQNEAQLEKSRLLSDRFSAERPKGSFSTLEIQRTEQGDSAMYLCASRPRDSPYNEQFFGPGTRLTVL.

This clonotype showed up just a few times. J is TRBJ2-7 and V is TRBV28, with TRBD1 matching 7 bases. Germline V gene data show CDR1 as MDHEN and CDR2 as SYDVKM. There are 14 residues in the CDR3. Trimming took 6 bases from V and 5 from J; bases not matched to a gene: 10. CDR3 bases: TGTGCCAGCAGGACCGACAGGGTTTGGGACGAGCAGTACTTC. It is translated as CASRTDRVWDEQYF.

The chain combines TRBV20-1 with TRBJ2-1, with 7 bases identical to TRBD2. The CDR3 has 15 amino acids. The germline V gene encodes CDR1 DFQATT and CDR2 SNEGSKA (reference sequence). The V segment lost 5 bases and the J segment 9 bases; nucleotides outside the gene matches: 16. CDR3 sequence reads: CSALKGASGWSEQFF. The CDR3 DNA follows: TGCAGTGCTCTCAAAGGGGCTAGCGGCTGGAGTGAGCAGTTCTTC.

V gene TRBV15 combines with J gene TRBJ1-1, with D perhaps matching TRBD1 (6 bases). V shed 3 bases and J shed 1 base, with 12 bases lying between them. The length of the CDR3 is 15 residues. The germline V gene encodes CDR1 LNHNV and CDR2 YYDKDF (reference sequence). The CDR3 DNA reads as TGTGCCACCAGCAGCCGTACAGGGTCGAACACTGAAGCTTTCTTT. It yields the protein CATSSRTGSNTEAFF.

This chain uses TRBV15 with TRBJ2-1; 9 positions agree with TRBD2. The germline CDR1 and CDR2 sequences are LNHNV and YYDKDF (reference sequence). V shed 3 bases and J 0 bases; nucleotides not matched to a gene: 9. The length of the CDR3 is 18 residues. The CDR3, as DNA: TGTGCCACCAGCAGTATCGGGCTAGCGGGGATCTCCTACAATGAGCAGTTCTTC. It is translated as CATSSIGLAGISYNEQFF.

As DNA, the CDR3 is TGTGCCAGCACCATAGGACAGGGGTTGGGCTATGGCTACACCTTC. Amino acids: CASTIGQGLGYGYTF. The chain recombines TRBV12-3 or TRBV12-4 with TRBJ1-2; the match to TRBD1 covers 9 bases. This CDR3 region has 15 residues. The J segment lost 4 bases and the V segment lost 7 bases, leaving 10 bases of the junction unmatched.

The CDR3 spells CASSLMSGEQYF. Written as DNA, the CDR3 is TGTGCCAGCAGCTTAATGAGCGGCGAGCAGTACTTC. The chain has TRBV7-9 and TRBJ2-7; a weak D match, TRBD2 (5 bases). Trimming shortened V by 2 bases and J by 6 bases, and 8 bases separated the two germline ends. This CDR3 spans 12 amino acids. Germline V lookup: CDR1 SEHNR, CDR2 FQNEAQ (reference sequence).

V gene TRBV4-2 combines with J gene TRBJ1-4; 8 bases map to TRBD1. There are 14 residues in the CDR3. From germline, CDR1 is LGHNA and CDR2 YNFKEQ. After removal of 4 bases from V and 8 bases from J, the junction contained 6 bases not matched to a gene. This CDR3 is CASSPQGGREKLFF. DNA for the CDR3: TGTGCCAGCAGCCCACAGGGGGGCAGGGAAAAACTGTTTTTT.

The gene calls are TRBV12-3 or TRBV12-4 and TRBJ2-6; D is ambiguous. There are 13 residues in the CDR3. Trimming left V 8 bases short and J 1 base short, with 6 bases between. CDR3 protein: CASHLSGANVLTF. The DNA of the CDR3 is TGTGCCAGCCACTTATCTGGGGCCAACGTCCTGACTTTC.

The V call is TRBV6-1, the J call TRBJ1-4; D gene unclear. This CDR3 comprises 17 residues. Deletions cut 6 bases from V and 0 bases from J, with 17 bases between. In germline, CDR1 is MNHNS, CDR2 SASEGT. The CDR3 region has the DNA TGTGCCAGCAGCCCCGGGCTACAGTTTGCAACTAATGAAAAACTGTTTTTT. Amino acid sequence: CASSPGLQFATNEKLFF.

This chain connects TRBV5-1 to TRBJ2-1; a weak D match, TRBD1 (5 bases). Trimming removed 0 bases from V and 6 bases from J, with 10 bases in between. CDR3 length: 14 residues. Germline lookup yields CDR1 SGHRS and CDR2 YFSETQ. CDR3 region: CASSLGQSGNEQFF. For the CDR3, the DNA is TGCGCCAGCAGCTTGGGACAGAGTGGCAATGAGCAGTTCTTC.

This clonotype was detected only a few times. The CDR3 DNA reads as TGTGCCAGCAGTGTTGGACTAGTGCTTGGGGAGACCCAGTACTTC. Translated, it gives CASSVGLVLGETQYF. This sequence joins TRBV6-1 and TRBJ2-5, with TRBD2 identical over 7 bases. J gave up 5 bases and V 4 bases, and 10 bases lay outside the gene matches. This CDR3 comprises 15 residues. The V gene's germline CDR1 is MNHNS and CDR2 SASEGT.

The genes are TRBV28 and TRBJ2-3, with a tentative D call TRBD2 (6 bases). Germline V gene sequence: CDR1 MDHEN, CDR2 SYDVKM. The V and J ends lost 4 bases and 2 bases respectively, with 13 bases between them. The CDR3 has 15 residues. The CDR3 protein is CASSSRRGLTDTQYF. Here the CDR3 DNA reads TGTGCCAGCAGTTCGCGTAGGGGACTCACAGATACGCAGTATTTT.

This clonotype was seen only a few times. The CDR3 here is CASSFGTFYEQYF. The DNA of the CDR3 is TGCGCCAGCAGCTTCGGGACATTCTACGAGCAGTACTTC. V is TRBV5-1 and J is TRBJ2-7; TRBD1 is a possible D gene (6 bases). CDR1 and CDR2 (germline): SGHRS, YFSETQ. V shed 2 bases and J shed 3 bases, with 9 bases lying between them. CDR3 size: 13 residues.

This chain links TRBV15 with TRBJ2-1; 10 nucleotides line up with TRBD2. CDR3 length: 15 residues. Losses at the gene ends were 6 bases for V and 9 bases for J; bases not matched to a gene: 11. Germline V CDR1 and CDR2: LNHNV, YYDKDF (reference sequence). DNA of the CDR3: TGTGCCACCAGTCGGGAAGCGGGAGGGCCGGGTGAGCAGTTCTTC. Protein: CATSREAGGPGEQFF.

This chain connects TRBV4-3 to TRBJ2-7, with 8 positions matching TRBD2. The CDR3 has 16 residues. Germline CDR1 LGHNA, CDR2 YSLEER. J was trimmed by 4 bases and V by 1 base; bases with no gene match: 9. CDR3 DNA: TGCGCCAGCAGCCAAGGGTCAGGACTAGCCGATTACGAGCAGTACTTC. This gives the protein CASSQGSGLADYEQYF.

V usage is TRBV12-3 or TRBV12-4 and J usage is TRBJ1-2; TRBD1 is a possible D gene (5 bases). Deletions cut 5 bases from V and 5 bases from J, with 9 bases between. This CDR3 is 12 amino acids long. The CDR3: CASSPQEYGYTF. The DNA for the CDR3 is TGTGCCAGCAGTCCACAGGAGTATGGCTACACCTTC.

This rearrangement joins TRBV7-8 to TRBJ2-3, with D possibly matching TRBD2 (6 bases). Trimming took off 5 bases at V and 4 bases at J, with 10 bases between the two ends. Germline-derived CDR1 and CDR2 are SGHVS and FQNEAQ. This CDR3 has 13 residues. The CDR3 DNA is TGTGCCAGCAGCGGTAGACTAGCAGATACGCAGTATTTT. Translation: CASSGRLADTQYF.

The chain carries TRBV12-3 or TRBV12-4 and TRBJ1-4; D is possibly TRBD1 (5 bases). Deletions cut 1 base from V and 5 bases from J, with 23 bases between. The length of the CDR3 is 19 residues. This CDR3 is CASSLDEWAFRGANEKLFF. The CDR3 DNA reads TGTGCCAGCAGTTTAGATGAATGGGCGTTTAGGGGCGCGAATGAAAAACTGTTTTTT.

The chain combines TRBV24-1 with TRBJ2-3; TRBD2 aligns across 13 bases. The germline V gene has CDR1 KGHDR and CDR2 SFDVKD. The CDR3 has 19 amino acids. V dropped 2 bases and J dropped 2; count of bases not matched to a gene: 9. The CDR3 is CATSDWTSGSPKITDTQYF. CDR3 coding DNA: TGTGCCACCAGTGATTGGACTAGCGGGAGTCCTAAAATCACAGATACGCAGTATTTT.

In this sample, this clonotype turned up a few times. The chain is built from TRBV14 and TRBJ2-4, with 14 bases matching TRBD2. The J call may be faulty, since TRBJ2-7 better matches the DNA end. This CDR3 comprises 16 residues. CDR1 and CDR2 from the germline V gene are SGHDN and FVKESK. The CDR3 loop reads CASSPSGTSGSYEQYF. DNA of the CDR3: TGTGCCAGCAGCCCGTCCGGGACTAGCGGGAGCTACGAGCAGTACTTC.

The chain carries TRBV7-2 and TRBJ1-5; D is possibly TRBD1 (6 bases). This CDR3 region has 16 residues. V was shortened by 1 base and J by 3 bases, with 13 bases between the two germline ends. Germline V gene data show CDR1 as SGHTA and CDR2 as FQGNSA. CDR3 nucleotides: TGTGCCAGCAGCTTAGAGGAGACAGGCTACAATCAGCCCCAGCATTTT. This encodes CASSLEETGYNQPQHF.

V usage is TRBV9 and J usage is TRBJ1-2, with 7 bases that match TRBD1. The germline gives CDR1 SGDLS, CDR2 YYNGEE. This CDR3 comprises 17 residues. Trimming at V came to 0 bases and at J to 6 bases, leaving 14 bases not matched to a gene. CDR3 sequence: CASSVGSYLGQGDGYTF. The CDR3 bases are TGTGCCAGCAGCGTAGGTTCTTATTTGGGGCAGGGGGATGGCTACACCTTC.

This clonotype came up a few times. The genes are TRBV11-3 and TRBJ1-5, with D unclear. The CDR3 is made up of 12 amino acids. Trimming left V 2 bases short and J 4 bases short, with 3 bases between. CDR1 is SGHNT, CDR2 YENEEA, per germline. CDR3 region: CASSLYNQPQHF. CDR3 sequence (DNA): TGTGCCAGCAGCTTATATAATCAGCCCCAGCATTTT.

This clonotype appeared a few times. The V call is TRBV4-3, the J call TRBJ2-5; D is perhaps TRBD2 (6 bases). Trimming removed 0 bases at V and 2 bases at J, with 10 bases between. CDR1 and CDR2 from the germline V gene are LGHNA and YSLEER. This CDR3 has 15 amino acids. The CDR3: CASSQDSSVQETQYF. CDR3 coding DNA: TGCGCCAGCAGCCAAGATTCTAGCGTACAAGAGACCCAGTACTTC.

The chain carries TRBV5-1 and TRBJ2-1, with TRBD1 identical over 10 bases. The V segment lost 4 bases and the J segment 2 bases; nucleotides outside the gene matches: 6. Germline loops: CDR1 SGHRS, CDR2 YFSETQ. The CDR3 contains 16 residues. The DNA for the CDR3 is TGCGCCAGCAGCCTTTCCGGGACAGGGGCCTACAATGAGCAGTTCTTC. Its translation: CASSLSGTGAYNEQFF.